The following is a TCR beta chain sequence with its context. Its antigen is still unknown. All donors were healthy Caucasians. Germline V gives CDR1 SQVTM, CDR2 ANQGSEA. The CDR3 is made up of 13 amino acids. Trimming stripped 4 bases from V and 4 bases from J, with 10 bases between. These data come from a study of identical twins. TCRdb re-called the 5' RACE reads with MiXCR, one entry per CDR3 protein. The data contain fewer than 800,000 distinct CDR3 sequences, less than 9% of them singletons. Points from the study as a whole: These conclusions were based on statistical analysis (cross-sectional, not following the same donors).

In addition, the sample was reused for a study of yellow fever vaccine responses in identical twins.

The receptor was isolated from a woman aged 18-29 years in good health. The sample was PBMCs. This chain links TRBV29-1 with TRBJ2-2, with D perhaps TRBD2 (5 bases). For the CDR3, the DNA is TGCAGCGTTGTTCCGGGGAGCACCGGGGAGCTGTTTTTT. Translating gives CSVVPGSTGELFF.